This T cell receptor beta chain stems from a study of shared clonotypes between healthy human individuals. Regarding the study as a whole: Represented diversity, genetic and exposure-history alike, was limited by few donors. Tissue TCR repertoires likely differ from these blood-only repertoires.

On this clone: Its matching antigen is unknown.

CDR3 length: 13 residues. Germline assignment: CDR1 MGHDK and CDR2 SYGVNS. V gave up 10 bases and J gave up 0 bases, with 11 bases separating them. The method was immunoSEQ multiplex PCR; TCRdb's version includes in-frame clones alone and lacks a portion of them. The data show roughly 500,000 clones, about 96% seen once. The specimen was naive CD4+ T cells sorted from blood. Regarding subset: CD45RA+ positively selected. The V gene is TRBV25-1, the J gene TRBJ2-3; D unresolved. The sequence was obtained from a woman in her twenties or thirties in good health. This CDR3 reads CAIQKDSTDTQYF. The CDR3 DNA reads TGTGCCATTCAGAAGGACAGCACAGATACGCAGTATTTT.